Shown below are 5 T cell receptor beta chains from a single sample sequenced in a study of shared clonotypes between healthy human individuals. Clones were sequenced by immunoSEQ multiplex PCR, and TCRdb holds only the in-frame ones, with some missing. Of hundreds of thousands of clones listed, 90% to 95% are singletons. The naive CD8 fraction comprised CD45RO-negative cells positively selected for CCR7 and excluded terminally differentiated effector memory CD45RA+ cells. Sequencing was performed on naive CD8+ T cells sorted from blood. These receptors originate from a man aged 25-45 years in good health.

The chain recombines TRBV28 with TRBJ2-2; D unresolved. The CDR3 covers 15 residues. Germline V lookup: CDR1 MDHEN, CDR2 SYDVKM. V shed 5 bases and J shed 7 bases, with 17 bases lying between them. CDR3 nucleotide sequence: TGTGCCAGCAGTCCCCGCATTCTAAAGGGCGGGGAGCTGTTTTTT. Translation gives CASSPRILKGGELFF.

This chain links TRBV7-9 with TRBJ2-1; TRBD2 matches at 9 bases. The CDR3 runs to 16 residues. CDR1 is SEHNR, CDR2 FQNEAQ, per germline (reference sequence). V lost 5 bases, J lost 6 bases, and 11 bases stayed unmatched. CDR3 nucleotides: TGTGCCAGCAGCCCACTAGCGGGTACGGTTTCCAATGAGCAGTTCTTC. As protein: CASSPLAGTVSNEQFF.

This rearrangement joins TRBV4-3 to TRBJ2-7; weak D call: TRBD2 (5 bases). Trimming stripped 0 bases from V and 0 bases from J, with 21 bases between. Germline loops: CDR1 LGHNA, CDR2 YSLEER. The CDR3 contains 19 residues. CDR3 sequence reads: CASSQEFGEIALRSYEQYF. The CDR3 region has the DNA TGCGCCAGCAGCCAAGAATTCGGGGAAATTGCCTTGCGCTCCTACGAGCAGTACTTC.

This sequence joins TRBV28 and TRBJ2-3; 7 bases line up with TRBD2. The length of the CDR3 is 14 residues. Germline V gene lookup returns CDR1 MDHEN and CDR2 SYDVKM. V trimming: 3 bases; J trimming: 8 bases; junction bases outside the gene matches: 8. Here the CDR3 reads CASSFGEGRGTQYF. CDR3 coding DNA: TGTGCCAGCAGTTTTGGGGAGGGCCGGGGTACGCAGTATTTT.

This rearrangement joins TRBV7-9 to TRBJ2-1; 9 bases are shared with TRBD2. CDR1 SEHNR and CDR2 FQNEAQ come from the germline V gene (reference sequence). The trim removed 5 bases at V and 10 bases at J, leaving 15 bases unmatched. The CDR3 runs 16 residues. The CDR3 reads CASSPPLAGIVREQFF. In DNA, the CDR3 is TGTGCCAGCAGCCCCCCCCTAGCGGGGATTGTTCGAGAGCAGTTCTTC.